This T cell receptor (beta chain) was profiled in a study of cytomegalovirus exposure and HLA in healthy donors. Amplification used 60 Vbeta primers and 13 Jbeta primers. Original handling: Among the unique TCR beta chains that a later analysis counted, around 82 million in all, around 11 million were shared. Sequenced by immunoSEQ multiplex PCR; TCRdb stores in-frame clones only, minus some. The DNA gave D and trimming, while V, J and clone size come from that table. The sample lists about 150,000 clones, over 80% occurring once. As regards this clone: No antigen is known for it.

Study outcomes and limitations: In a later analysis, TCR association rates varied by HLA locus: DRB1 most, HLA-C fewest. Reports indicate that TCR beta sequences accurately predicted the HLA-A and HLA-B alleles of most subjects. TCR beta chains numbering 164 were designated cytomegalovirus-associated.

This CDR3 spans 17 amino acids. With V trimmed by 4 bases and J by 2 bases, 11 bases remained unmatched. The V gene is TRBV23-1, the J gene TRBJ2-3, with 8 bases identical to TRBD1. TRBV23-1 falls under the ORF class, with uncertain function. The source material was PBMCs. This sequence was found in a boy younger than 10 in good health and CMV-seronegative. CDR3 residues: CASSPYSDRASTDTQYF. The CDR3 coding sequence is TGCGCCAGCAGTCCTTATTCGGACAGGGCCTCCACAGATACGCAGTATTTT.